These 9 T cell receptor beta chains came from one sample sequenced in a study of blood T cell repertoires in COVID-19. TCRdb's copy holds only in-frame clones and misses some; the assay was immunoSEQ multiplex PCR. The table lists about 31,000 clones, more than 80% of them singletons. The sample was peripheral blood. These receptors all come from a middle-aged woman with active or convalescent COVID-19.

V usage is TRBV7-2 and J usage is TRBJ1-2; D is perhaps TRBD1 (5 bases). The V end was cut by 2 bases, the J end by 2 bases, with 21 bases between. The CDR3 spans 18 residues. CDR1 and CDR2 (germline): SGHTA, FQGNSA. For the CDR3, the DNA is TGTGCCAGCAGCTTAAAGGTGCTGGGGGGAGGAGGCAACTATGGCTACACCTTC. Protein sequence: CASSLKVLGGGGNYGYTF.

This clone was observed a few times. The chain uses TRBV10-3 and TRBJ1-2; 7 nucleotides align to TRBD1. The CDR3 loop spans 15 amino acids. V shed 3 bases and J 3 bases; nucleotides not matched to a gene: 7. The germline V gene encodes CDR1 ENHRY and CDR2 SYGVKD. The CDR3 loop is CAISEKRGQDYGYTF. The CDR3, as DNA: TGTGCCATCAGTGAAAAACGTGGACAGGACTATGGCTACACCTTC.

The J gene is TRBJ1-5, the V gene TRBV9; D gene ambiguous. Trimming shortened V by 4 bases and J by 3 bases, and 17 bases separated the two germline ends. The CDR3 length is 16 residues. The V gene's germline CDR1 is SGDLS and CDR2 YYNGEE. For the CDR3, the DNA is TGTGCCAGCAGCCCATCGGGAGGAGAATACAATCAGCCCCAGCATTTT. Its translation is CASSPSGGEYNQPQHF.

This chain connects TRBV6-5 to TRBJ2-7; D gene unclear. CDR3 length: 13 amino acids. V dropped 2 bases and J dropped 7 bases, with 12 bases sitting between them. Germline V gene data show CDR1 as MNHEY and CDR2 as SVGAGI. The CDR3 region has the DNA TGTGCCAGCAGTTACCTTGACTCGGCGGAGCAGTACTTC. It translates to CASSYLDSAEQYF.

The genes are TRBV10-1 and TRBJ2-3, with TRBD2 matching 10 bases. The CDR3 length is 16 residues. After removal of 5 bases from V and 0 bases from J, the junction contained 5 bases not matched to a gene. Germline V gene sequence: CDR1 WNHNN, CDR2 SYGVQD (reference sequence). CDR3 DNA: TGCGCCAGCAGTCCAGGACTAGCGGATAGCACAGATACGCAGTATTTT. Its translation is CASSPGLADSTDTQYF.

V gene TRBV7-8 combines with J gene TRBJ2-5; D is undetermined. CDR1 is SGHVS, CDR2 FQNEAQ, per germline. The CDR3 covers 17 residues. The V and J ends lost 6 bases and 2 bases respectively, with 22 bases between them. CDR3 amino acids: CASRDLGANSPQETQYF. The CDR3 DNA is TGTGCCAGCAGGGATTTGGGCGCGAACAGCCCTCAAGAGACCCAGTACTTC. Looking up the rest from reference TRBV7-8 and TRBJ2-5 gives the full variable domain: GAGVSQSPRYKVAKRGQDVALRCDPISGHVSLFWYQQALGQGPEFLTYFQNEAQLDKSGLPSDRFFAERPEGSVSTLKIQRTQQEDSAVYLCASRDLGANSPQETQYFGPGTRLLVL.

The chain has TRBV9 and TRBJ2-2; D gene ambiguous. V lost 0 bases to trimming and J lost 1 base, with 4 bases between them. CDR1 SGDLS and CDR2 YYNGEE come from the germline V gene. The CDR3 length is 14 residues. In DNA, the CDR3 is TGTGCCAGCAGCGTAGACGGGAACACCGGGGAGCTGTTTTTT. It yields the protein CASSVDGNTGELFF.

The rearrangement uses TRBV24-1 and TRBJ2-3, with D tentatively TRBD1 (6 bases). The CDR3 has 17 amino acids. V was pared by 1 base and J by 6 bases, with 19 bases between. Germline loops: CDR1 KGHDR, CDR2 SFDVKD. Written as DNA, the CDR3 is TGTGCCACCAGTGATTTCCGAGGACAGCCCCAGCGGGATACGCAGTATTTT. As protein: CATSDFRGQPQRDTQYF.

This clone is a singleton in its sample. The genes are TRBV29-1 and TRBJ2-3; D call uncertain. The germline V and J ends were trimmed by 6 bases and 1 base, with 11 bases remaining between them. The CDR3 consists of 13 residues. The germline gives CDR1 SQVTM, CDR2 ANQGSEA. CDR3 in amino acids: CSVRIAGTDTQYF. CDR3 DNA sequence: TGCAGCGTGAGAATAGCAGGCACAGATACGCAGTATTTT.